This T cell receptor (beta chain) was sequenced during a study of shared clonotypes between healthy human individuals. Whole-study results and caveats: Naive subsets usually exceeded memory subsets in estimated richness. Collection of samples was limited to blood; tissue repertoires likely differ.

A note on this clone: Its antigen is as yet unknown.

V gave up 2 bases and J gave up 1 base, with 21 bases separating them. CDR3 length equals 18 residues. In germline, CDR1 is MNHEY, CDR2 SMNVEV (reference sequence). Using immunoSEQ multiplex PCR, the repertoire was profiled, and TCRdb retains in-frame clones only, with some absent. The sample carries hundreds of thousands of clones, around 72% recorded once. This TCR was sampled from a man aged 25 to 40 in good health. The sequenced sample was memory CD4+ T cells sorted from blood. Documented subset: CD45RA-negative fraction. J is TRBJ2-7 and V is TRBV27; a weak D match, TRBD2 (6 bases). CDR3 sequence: CASSLSFPGLANSYEQYF. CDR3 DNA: TGTGCCAGCAGTTTAAGTTTCCCGGGACTCGCAAATTCCTACGAGCAGTACTTC.